This entry is about one T cell receptor beta chain. Germline CDR1 and CDR2: SGHAT and FQNNGV. Trimming pared 9 bases from V and 5 bases from J, leaving 18 bases between. The CDR3 is 14 residues long. The sample comes from a study of blood T cells in healthy people across ages. A sample-barcoded 5' primer and a J-beta primer mix were used in a second PCR of roughly 6 to 12 cycles. Each cDNA molecule was tagged by a template-switch adaptor that had 12 random nucleotides. TCRdb called the 5' RACE reads again in MiXCR, with one record for every CDR3 protein. In the table there are over a million distinct CDR3 sequences, 40% to 55% of which are singletons.

The sample taken for sequencing was blood. The TCR originated in a woman aged 60-75 years in good health. This chain links TRBV11-2 with TRBJ2-3, with D perhaps TRBD2 (6 bases). CDR3 protein: CASGGFREIDTQYF. DNA of the CDR3: TGTGCCAGTGGGGGGTTCCGGGAAATAGATACGCAGTATTTT.